These 7 T cell receptor beta chains came from one sample sequenced in a study of OX40 agonist ivuxolimab in advanced cancers. Some clones are missing from TCRdb's copy, which holds only in-frame ones; the method was immunoSEQ multiplex PCR. This sample carries nearly 70,000 clones, approximately 80% of them seen once, and the ten largest clones take over 1.1%. The source was CD4+ or CD8+ T cells sorted from blood, collected in a trial of the OX40 agonist ivuxolimab. The receptors derive from an adult with an advanced solid tumor such as melanoma, head and neck, liver or kidney cancer.

J is TRBJ1-4 and V is TRBV19; D unclear. CDR3 length: 15 residues. The germline V and J ends were trimmed by 0 bases and 15 bases, with 20 bases remaining between them. Germline V gene data show CDR1 as LNHDA and CDR2 as SQIVND (reference sequence). The CDR3 region has the DNA TGTGCCAGTAGTATAGATTCTGTTGACCCCACCGTGGTGTTTTTT. Protein sequence: CASSIDSVDPTVVFF.

This clone appeared a few times. The V gene is TRBV5-8, the J gene TRBJ2-7, with TRBD1 identical over 7 bases. The CDR3 contains 14 residues. The germline V gene has CDR1 SGHTS and CDR2 YDEGEE. The junction had 3 bases not matched to a gene; V was cut back by 3 bases and J by 0 bases. The CDR3: CASSSGQTSYEQYF. Here the CDR3 DNA reads TGTGCCAGCAGCTCGGGACAGACCTCCTACGAGCAGTACTTC.

The V gene is TRBV7-2, the J gene TRBJ1-5; D might be TRBD1 (5 bases). Per the germline V gene, CDR1 is SGHTA and CDR2 is FQGNSA. Trimming stripped 5 bases from V and 2 bases from J, with 10 bases between. The CDR3 is 14 amino acids. CDR3 amino acids: CASSPSGGNQPQHF. For the CDR3, the DNA is TGTGCCAGCAGCCCTTCGGGGGGCAATCAGCCCCAGCATTTT.

The chain recombines TRBV2 with TRBJ1-6; D unresolved. Germline V gene sequence: CDR1 SNHLY, CDR2 FYNNEI. The CDR3 is 14 residues long. The ends were cut back, 6 bases at V and 2 bases at J, with 8 bases in the middle. CDR3 coding DNA: TGTGCCAGCAGGGGGAGCACCTATAATTCACCCCTCCACTTT. As protein: CASRGSTYNSPLHF. The complete variable domain, with remaining parts taken from reference TRBV2 and TRBJ1-6, reads EPEVTQTPSHQVTQMGQEVILRCVPISNHLYFYWYRQILGQKVEFLVSFYNNEISEKSEIFDDQFSVERPDGSNFTLKIRSTKLEDSAMYFCASRGSTYNSPLHFGNGTRLTVT.

The chain has TRBV14 and TRBJ1-6; D is possibly TRBD1 (6 bases). Germline V lookup: CDR1 SGHDN, CDR2 FVKESK. The CDR3 runs to 19 residues. Trimming shortened V by 4 bases and J by 8 bases, and 27 bases separated the two germline ends. The CDR3, as DNA: TGTGCCAGCAGCCGGCCCCCAGGCAGGGGAAGGCTTAGGTATTCACCCCTCCACTTT. Translation gives CASSRPPGRGRLRYSPLHF.

The J gene is TRBJ2-1, the V gene TRBV5-1; TRBD1 aligns across 7 bases. Germline V gene lookup returns CDR1 SGHRS and CDR2 YFSETQ. The V gene end was trimmed by 2 bases and the J gene end by 7 bases; junction bases not matched to a gene: 9. The CDR3 is made up of 15 amino acids. CDR3 DNA: TGCGCCAGCAGCTTACAGGGGATGTCGGAGAATGAGCAGTTCTTC. It specifies CASSLQGMSENEQFF.

V is TRBV18 and J is TRBJ2-5; no firm D call. The V gene lost 6 bases and the J gene lost 5 bases, with 13 bases spanning the gap. The CDR3 length is 13 residues. Per the germline V gene, CDR1 is KGHSH and CDR2 is LQKENI. The DNA of the CDR3 is TGTGCCAGCTCCCAGGACCTGGGGGAGACCCAGTACTTC. Its protein product is CASSQDLGETQYF.